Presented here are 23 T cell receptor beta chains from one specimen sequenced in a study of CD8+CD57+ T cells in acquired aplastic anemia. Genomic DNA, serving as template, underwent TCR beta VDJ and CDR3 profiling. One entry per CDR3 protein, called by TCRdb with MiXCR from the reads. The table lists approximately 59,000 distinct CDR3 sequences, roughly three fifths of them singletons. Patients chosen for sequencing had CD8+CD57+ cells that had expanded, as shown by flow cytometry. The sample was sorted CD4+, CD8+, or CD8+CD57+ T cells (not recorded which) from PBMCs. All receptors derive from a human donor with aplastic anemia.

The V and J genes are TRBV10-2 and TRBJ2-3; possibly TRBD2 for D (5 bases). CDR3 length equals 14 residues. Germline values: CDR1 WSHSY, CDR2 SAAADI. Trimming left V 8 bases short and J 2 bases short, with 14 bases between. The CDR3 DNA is TGCGCCAGCGCGAAAGGGAGCAACACAGATACGCAGTATTTT. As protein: CASAKGSNTDTQYF.

CDR3 protein: CASSETTVLGQPQHF. Written as DNA, the CDR3 is TGTGCCAGCAGTGAAACGACAGTCTTGGGTCAGCCCCAGCATTTT. The J gene is TRBJ1-5, the V gene TRBV2; weak D call: TRBD1 (5 bases). V was shortened by 2 bases and J by 6 bases, with 14 bases between the two germline ends. The V gene's germline CDR1 is SNHLY and CDR2 FYNNEI. The CDR3 sequence is 15 residues long.

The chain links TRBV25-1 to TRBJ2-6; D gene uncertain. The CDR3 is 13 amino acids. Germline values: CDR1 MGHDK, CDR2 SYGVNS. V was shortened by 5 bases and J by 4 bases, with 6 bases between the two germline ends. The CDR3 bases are TGTGCCAGCAGTCGTTCAGGGGCCAACGTCCTGACTTTC. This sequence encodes CASSRSGANVLTF. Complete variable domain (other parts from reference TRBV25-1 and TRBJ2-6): EADIYQTPRYLVIGTGKKITLECSQTMGHDKMYWYQQDPGMELHLIHYSYGVNSTEKGDLSSESTVSRIRTEHFPLTLESARPSHTSQYLCASSRSGANVLTFGAGSRLTVL.

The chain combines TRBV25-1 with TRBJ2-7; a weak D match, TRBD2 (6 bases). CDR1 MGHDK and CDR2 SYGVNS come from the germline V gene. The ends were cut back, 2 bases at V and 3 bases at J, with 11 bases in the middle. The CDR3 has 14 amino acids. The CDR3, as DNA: TGTGCCAGCAGTGAACTGGGACTGATCTACGAGCAGTACTTC. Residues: CASSELGLIYEQYF.

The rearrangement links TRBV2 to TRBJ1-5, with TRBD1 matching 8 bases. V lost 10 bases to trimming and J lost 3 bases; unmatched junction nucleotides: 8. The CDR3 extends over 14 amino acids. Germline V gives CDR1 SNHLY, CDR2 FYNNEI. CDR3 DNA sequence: TGTGCCACCCAGGGGGCCAGGACCAATCAGCCCCAGCATTTT. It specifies CATQGARTNQPQHF.

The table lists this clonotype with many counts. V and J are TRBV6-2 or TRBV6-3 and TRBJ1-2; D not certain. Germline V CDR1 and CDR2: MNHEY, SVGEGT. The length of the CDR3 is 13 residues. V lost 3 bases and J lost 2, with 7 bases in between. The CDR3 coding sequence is TGTGCCAGCAGTTATGCGGAAAACTATGGCTACACCTTC. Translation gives CASSYAENYGYTF.

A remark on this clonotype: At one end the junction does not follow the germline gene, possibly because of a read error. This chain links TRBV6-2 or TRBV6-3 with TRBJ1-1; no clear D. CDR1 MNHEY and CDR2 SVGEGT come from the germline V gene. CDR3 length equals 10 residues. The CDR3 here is CAGRDTEAFF. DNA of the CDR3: TGTGCCGGCAGAGACACTGAGGCTTTCTTT.

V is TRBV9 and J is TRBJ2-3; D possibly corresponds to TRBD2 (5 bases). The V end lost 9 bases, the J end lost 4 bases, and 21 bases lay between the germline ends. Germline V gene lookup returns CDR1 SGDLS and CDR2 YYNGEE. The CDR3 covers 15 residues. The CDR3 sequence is CATNTGLENADTQYF. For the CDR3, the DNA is TGTGCCACCAACACTGGACTTGAGAACGCAGATACGCAGTATTTT.

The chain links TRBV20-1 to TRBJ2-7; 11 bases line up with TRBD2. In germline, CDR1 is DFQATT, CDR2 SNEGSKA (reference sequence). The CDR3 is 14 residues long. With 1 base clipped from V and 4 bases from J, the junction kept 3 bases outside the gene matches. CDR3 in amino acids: CSARGLAGLYEQYF. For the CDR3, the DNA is TGCAGTGCTAGAGGACTAGCGGGATTATACGAGCAGTACTTC.

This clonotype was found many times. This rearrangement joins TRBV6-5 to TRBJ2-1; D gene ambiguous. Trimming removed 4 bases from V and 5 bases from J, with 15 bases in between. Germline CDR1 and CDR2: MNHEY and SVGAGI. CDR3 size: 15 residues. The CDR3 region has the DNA TGTGCCAGCAGTTCGGATTGGATGGTAAACAATGAGCAGTTCTTC. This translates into CASSSDWMVNNEQFF.

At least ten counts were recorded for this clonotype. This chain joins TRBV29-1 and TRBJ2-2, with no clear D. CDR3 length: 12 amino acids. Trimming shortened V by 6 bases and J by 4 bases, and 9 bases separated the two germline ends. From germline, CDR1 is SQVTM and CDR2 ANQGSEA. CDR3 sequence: CSVDGITGELFF. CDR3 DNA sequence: TGCAGCGTGGACGGAATCACCGGGGAGCTGTTTTTT.

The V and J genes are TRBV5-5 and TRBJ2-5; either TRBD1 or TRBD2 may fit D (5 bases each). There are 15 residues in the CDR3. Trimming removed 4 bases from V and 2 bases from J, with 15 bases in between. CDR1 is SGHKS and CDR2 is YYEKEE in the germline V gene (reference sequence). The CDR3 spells CASSIPGRSQETQYF. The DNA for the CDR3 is TGTGCCAGCAGCATACCGGGACGTTCGCAAGAGACCCAGTACTTC.

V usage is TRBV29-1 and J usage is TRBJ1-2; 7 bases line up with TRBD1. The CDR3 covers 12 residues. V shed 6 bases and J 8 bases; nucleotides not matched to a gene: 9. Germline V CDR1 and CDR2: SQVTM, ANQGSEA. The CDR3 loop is CSVDTGVQGYTF. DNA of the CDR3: TGCAGCGTCGATACAGGGGTTCAGGGCTACACCTTC. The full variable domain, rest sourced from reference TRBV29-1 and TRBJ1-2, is SAVISQKPSRDICQRGTSLTIQCQVDSQVTMMFWYRQQPGQSLTLIATANQGSEATYESGFVIDKFPISRPNLTFSTLTVSNMSPEDSSIYLCSVDTGVQGYTFGSGTRLTVV.

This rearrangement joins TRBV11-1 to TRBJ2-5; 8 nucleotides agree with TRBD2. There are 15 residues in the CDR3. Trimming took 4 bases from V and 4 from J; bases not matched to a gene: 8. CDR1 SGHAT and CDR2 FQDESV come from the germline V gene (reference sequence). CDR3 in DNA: TGTGCCAGCAGCTGGTCGGCGGGAGGTTCAGAGACCCAGTACTTC. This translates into CASSWSAGGSETQYF.

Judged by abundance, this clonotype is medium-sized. This CDR3 is CASSEAGTGGSPLHF. CDR3 sequence (DNA): TGTGCCAGCAGCGAAGCCGGGACAGGCGGTTCACCCCTCCACTTT. The rearrangement links TRBV9 to TRBJ1-6; 8 bases are shared with TRBD1. There are 15 residues in the CDR3. CDR1 and CDR2 (germline): SGDLS, YYNGEE. Trimming cost V 3 bases and J 9 bases; bases outside gene matches: 8.

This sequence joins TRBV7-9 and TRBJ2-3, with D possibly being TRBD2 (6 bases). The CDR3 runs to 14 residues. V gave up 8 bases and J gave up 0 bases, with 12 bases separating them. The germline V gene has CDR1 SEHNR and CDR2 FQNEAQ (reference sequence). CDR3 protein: CASPSDGSTDTQYF. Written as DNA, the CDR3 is TGTGCCAGCCCTAGCGACGGGAGCACAGATACGCAGTATTTT.

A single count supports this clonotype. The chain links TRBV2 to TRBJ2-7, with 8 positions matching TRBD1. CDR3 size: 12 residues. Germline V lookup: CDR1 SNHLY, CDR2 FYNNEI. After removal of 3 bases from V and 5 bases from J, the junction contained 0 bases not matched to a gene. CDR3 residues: CASSEDRDEQYF. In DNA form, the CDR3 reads TGTGCCAGCAGTGAGGACAGGGACGAGCAGTACTTC.

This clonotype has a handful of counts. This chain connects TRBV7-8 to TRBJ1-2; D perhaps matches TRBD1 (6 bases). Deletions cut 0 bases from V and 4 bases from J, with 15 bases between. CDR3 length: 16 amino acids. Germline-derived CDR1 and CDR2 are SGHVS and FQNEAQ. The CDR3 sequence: CASSLAYRQERYGYTF. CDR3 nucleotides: TGTGCCAGCAGCTTAGCCTACAGACAGGAACGCTATGGCTACACCTTC.

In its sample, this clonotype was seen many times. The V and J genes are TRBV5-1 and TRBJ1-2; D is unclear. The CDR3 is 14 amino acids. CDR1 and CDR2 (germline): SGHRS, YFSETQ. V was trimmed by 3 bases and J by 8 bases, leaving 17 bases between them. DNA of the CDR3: TGCGCCAGCAGCTCGGACGGGATTTCCCTGGGCTACACCTTC. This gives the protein CASSSDGISLGYTF.

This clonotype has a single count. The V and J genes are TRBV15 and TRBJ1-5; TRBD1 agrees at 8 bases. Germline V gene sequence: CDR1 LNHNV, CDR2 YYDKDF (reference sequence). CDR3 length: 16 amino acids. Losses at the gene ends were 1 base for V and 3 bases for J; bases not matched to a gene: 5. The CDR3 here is CATSRGQGTYNQPQHF. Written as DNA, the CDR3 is TGTGCCACCAGCAGAGGACAGGGGACTTACAATCAGCCCCAGCATTTT.

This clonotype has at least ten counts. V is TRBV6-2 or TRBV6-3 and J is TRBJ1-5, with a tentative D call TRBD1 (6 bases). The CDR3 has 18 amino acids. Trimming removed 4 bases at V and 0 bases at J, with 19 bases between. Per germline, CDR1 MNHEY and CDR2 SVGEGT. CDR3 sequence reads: CASSWRGGDIHSNQPQHF. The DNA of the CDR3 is TGTGCCAGCAGTTGGCGAGGGGGAGACATTCATAGCAATCAGCCCCAGCATTTT.

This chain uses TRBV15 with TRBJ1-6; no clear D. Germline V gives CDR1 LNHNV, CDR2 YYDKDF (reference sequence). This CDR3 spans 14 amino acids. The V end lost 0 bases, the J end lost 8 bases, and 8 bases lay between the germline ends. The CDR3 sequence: CATSRDLKDSPLHF. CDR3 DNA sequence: TGTGCCACCAGCAGAGATTTGAAGGATTCACCCCTCCACTTT.

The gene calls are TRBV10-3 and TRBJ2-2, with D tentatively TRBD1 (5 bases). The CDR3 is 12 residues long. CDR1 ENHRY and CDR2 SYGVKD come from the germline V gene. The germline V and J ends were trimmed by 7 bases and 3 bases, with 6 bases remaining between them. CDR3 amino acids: CAIKGDTGELFF. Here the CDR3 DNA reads TGTGCCATCAAAGGGGACACCGGGGAGCTGTTTTTT.